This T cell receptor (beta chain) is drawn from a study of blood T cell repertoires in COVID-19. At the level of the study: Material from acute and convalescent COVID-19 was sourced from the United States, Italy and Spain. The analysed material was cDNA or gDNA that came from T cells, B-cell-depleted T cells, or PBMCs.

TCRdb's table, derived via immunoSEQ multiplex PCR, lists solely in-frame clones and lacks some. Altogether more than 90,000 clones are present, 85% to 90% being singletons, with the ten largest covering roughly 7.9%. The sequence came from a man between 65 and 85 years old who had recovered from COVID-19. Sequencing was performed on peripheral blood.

The CDR3 loop is CASSYTGIGGTGELFF. CDR3 nucleotides: TGTGCCAGCAGTTACACAGGGATCGGTGGCACCGGGGAGCTGTTTTTT. The chain uses TRBV6-2 or TRBV6-3 and TRBJ2-2; a possible D gene is TRBD1 (6 bases). The V gene's germline CDR1 is MNHEY and CDR2 SVGEGT. The CDR3 length is 16 residues. The V and J ends lost 2 bases and 4 bases respectively, with 14 bases between them.